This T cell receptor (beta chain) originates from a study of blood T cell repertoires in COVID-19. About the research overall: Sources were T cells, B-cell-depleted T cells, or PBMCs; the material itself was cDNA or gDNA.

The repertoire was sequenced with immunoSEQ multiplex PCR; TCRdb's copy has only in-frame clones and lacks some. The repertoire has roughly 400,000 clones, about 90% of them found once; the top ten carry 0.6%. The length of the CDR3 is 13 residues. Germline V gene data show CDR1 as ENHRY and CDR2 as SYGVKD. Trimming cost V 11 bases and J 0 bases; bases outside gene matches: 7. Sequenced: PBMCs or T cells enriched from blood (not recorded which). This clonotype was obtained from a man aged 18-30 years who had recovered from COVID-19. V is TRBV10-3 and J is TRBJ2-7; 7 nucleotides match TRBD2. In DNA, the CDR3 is TGTGCCGGCGGGGGACCGTTCTCCTACGAGCAGTACTTC. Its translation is CAGGGPFSYEQYF.